This T cell receptor beta chain was documented in a study of CD8+ T cells in alopecia areata (dated by TCRdb to the late 2010s). Turning to the overall study: Treated patients were enrolled in an open-label pilot trial of oral tofacitinib at 5 to 10 mg twice daily for moderate-to-severe alopecia areata. Tofacitinib was given for 6 to 18 months, followed by 6 months of follow-up off drug to assess delayed response and recurrence. Disease severity in treated patients was measured with the SALT score, which quantifies the percentage of affected scalp surface area. High-throughput TCRbeta sequencing was used to examine T cell clonal expansion in alopecia areata in both the C3H/HeJ mouse model and human patients. In humans, TCRbeta sequencing was performed on scalp tissue and on sorted CD4+ and CD8+ peripheral blood T cells from healthy controls and from patients with patchy or totalis/universalis alopecia areata. Biopsies were taken from tofacitinib-treated patients at baseline and again at 4 and 24 weeks into treatment, and several of those patients also had a later scalp biopsy. Clonality in the scalp was compared among normal scalp (n=4), patchy alopecia areata scalp (n=8), and alopecia totalis/universalis scalp (n=8). RNA came from the PAXgene miRNA kit for fixed scalp, the miRNeasy kit for PBMCs, and the RNeasy kit for mouse skin. TCRbeta CDR3 regions were amplified by immunoSEQ multiplex PCR using 35 Vbeta forward and 13 Jbeta reverse primers. Findings and caveats that apply to the study as a whole: Compared with mice, TCR sequences shared between patients were less clear, possibly partly because of HLA diversity across the patient population. Compared with normal scalp, lesional scalp had higher clonality and more expanded CD8+ clones, particularly in alopecia totalis/universalis, a pattern that suggests antigenic drive. Scalp TCR repertoire analysis is complicated because resident alphabeta T cells in normal human skin are also sequenced, whereas mouse skin is dominated by gammadelta T cells. Tofacitinib significantly decreased scalp clonality and the number of expanded CD8+ clones among the top 100 scalp clones. The treated cohort was small, with a single nonresponder, so links between baseline CD8+ expansion and response need larger studies. During tofacitinib treatment, many expanded lesional clones stuck around in both scalp and blood, and this persistence may partly explain why relapse happens after treatment is stopped.

The library relied on the immunoSEQ multiplex PCR assay. For TCR sequencing, RNA was extracted from every sample and reverse transcribed into cDNA to serve as template. SuperScript III was used for first-strand cDNA synthesis, primed with a 2:1 mix of oligo-dT and random hexamers. A synthetic immune receptor repertoire was used to gauge amplification bias, and whatever bias remained was removed computationally. The study's own analysis went as follows. Raw reads were preprocessed to remove errors, and CDR3 was defined according to IMGT conventions as the region from the conserved cysteine to phenylalanine. Clonality was calculated as 1 minus Shannon entropy normalized by log2 of the number of productive unique TCRs. Whether each scalp clone was CD4 or CD8 was inferred by checking scalp TCRbeta sequences against the CD4 and CD8 repertoires from sorted blood. What TCRdb holds here is the immuneACCESS table cut down to in-frame rearrangements. Part of the clones is not present; checked against another copy, under half of the missing clones reflect an unresolved V gene, and the others are unexplained. Clone size and the V and J calls come from that table; the DNA yielded D and trimming. This sample comprises 85,000 to 110,000 clones, just over 85% of them detected only once. Roughly 11% of the sample rests with the top ten.

The sample's treatment or condition, from its label and the paper: oral pan-JAK inhibitor, 5-10 mg twice daily. Lesional scalp punch biopsies and peripheral blood were obtained from alopecia areata patients. PBMCs were isolated by density centrifugation and stained for CD3, CD4 and CD8, and CD4+ and CD8+ T cells were sorted on a FACSAria. With respect to this clone: This receptor's antigen is unknown. No much larger clone exists at a distance of one base, and base qualities are not known.

CDR1 and CDR2 were assigned from the germline V gene as SGHTA and FQGNSA. V and J are truncated by 5 bases and 6 bases respectively, leaving an intervening sequence of 22 bases. The CDR3 spans 16 residues, from the cysteine through the phenylalanine. Only the CDR3 region is kept as DNA, spanning 48 bases read in frame from base 1. Sequenced material: CD8+ T cells sorted from blood, taken around week 34, from a patient treated with tofacitinib. The chain is made from TRBV7-2 and TRBJ1-1; the D gene identity is not certain. The TCR originated in a human donor with alopecia areata. The CDR3 sequence is CASSLSPGKLKPEAFF. The nucleotide sequence reads TGTGCCAGCAGCCTATCGCCCGGGAAACTCAAACCTGAAGCTTTCTTT. The full variable domain, with segments outside the CDR3 supplied by the reference TRBV7-2 and TRBJ1-1 proteins, appears as GAGVSQSPSNKVTEKGKDVELRCDPISGHTALYWYRQSLGQGLEFLIYFQGNSAPDKSGLPSDRFSAERTGGSVSTLTIQRTQQEDSAVYLCASSLSPGKLKPEAFFGQGTRLTVV.